This TCR beta chain was retrieved from a study of CD8 T cells in ankylosing spondylitis. General study findings and limits: Reports of some motif variants in reactive arthritis synovial fluid and blood predate this one. A TCR beta motif made of fewer than 10 highly homologous variants seemed typical of ankylosing spondylitis blood.

The V gene end was trimmed by 0 bases and the J gene end by 10 bases; junction bases not matched to a gene: 6. Germline V gene lookup returns CDR1 LGHDT and CDR2 YNNKEL (reference sequence). CDR3 length: 15 residues. This clonotype was detected many times. Antigen unknown. Generation of TCR beta libraries employed quantitative 5'-RACE incorporating molecular barcodes. From the 5' RACE reads, TCRdb called clonotypes with MiXCR, one entry per CDR3 protein. The sample contains around 230,000 distinct CDR3 sequences, roughly 8% of which appear only once. The rearrangement joins TRBV3-1 to TRBJ2-1, with 10 bases identical to TRBD2. The specimen sequenced was blood, either unsorted or a sorted T cell fraction (not recorded which). The receptor was isolated from a female donor with ankylosing spondylitis or in good health (not recorded which). CDR3 residues: CASSQDRSGRAEQFF. Here the CDR3 DNA reads TGTGCCAGCAGCCAAGATAGAAGCGGGAGGGCCGAGCAGTTCTTC.